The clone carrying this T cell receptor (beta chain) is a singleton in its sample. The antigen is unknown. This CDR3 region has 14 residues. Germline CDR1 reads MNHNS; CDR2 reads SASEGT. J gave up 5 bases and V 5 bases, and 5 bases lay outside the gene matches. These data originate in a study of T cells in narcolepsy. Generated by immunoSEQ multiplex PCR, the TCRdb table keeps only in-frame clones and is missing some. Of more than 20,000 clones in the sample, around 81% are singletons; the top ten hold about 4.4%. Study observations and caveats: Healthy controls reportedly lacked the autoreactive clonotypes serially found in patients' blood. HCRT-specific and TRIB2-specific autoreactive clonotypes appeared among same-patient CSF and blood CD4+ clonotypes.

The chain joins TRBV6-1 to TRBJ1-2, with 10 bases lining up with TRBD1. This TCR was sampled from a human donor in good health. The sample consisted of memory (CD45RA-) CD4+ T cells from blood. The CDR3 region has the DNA TGTGCCAGCAGTCCGACAGGGGGCGCATATGGCTACACCTTC. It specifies CASSPTGGAYGYTF.